The TCR beta chain under discussion was sequenced for a study of shared clonotypes between healthy human individuals. Notes on the study in general: Clonotypes that were shared across a handful of donors made up around 5% of naive CD4 clonotypes.

In regard to this clone: Its specificity is unknown.

Germline CDR1 MGHRA, CDR2 YSYEKL. The ends were cut back, 3 bases at V and 2 bases at J, with 17 bases in the middle. The CDR3 spans 17 residues. Naive-designated CD8 cells lacked CD45RO, were positively enriched for CCR7, and omitted terminally differentiated effector memory CD45RA+ cells. The donors were adults (healthy and HIV-negative) with no recent acute infections or vaccinations. Caucasian adults residing in Nashville, Tennessee made up all the donors. Clones were read by immunoSEQ multiplex PCR, and TCRdb kept only the in-frame ones, dropping some. Here the sample spans 750,000 to 1,000,000 clones, almost 95% being singletons.

This TCR derives from a man aged 25-45 years in good health. J is TRBJ2-1 and V is TRBV4-1; D possibly corresponds to TRBD1 (6 bases). The sample consisted of naive CD8+ T cells sorted from blood. Written as DNA, the CDR3 is TGCGCCAGCAGCCACCCCCCCGCAGGGGCCCCCTACAATGAGCAGTTCTTC. Protein product: CASSHPPAGAPYNEQFF.